This T cell receptor (beta chain) was captured by sequencing in a study of T cells expressing NK-cell markers. This CDR3 comprises 11 residues. Germline assignment: CDR1 SGHTA and CDR2 FQGNSA. TCRdb reprocessed the 5' RACE reads and stores each CDR3 protein as one record, lacking DNA. Across about 260,000 distinct CDR3 sequences, the top ten clones capture roughly 0.4% of the sample. The TCR was taken from a man between 18 and 29 years old in good health. Input material: blood T cells: a sorted CD56 or NKG2C T cell subset, CD4+ or CD8+ T cells, or bulk PBMC T cells (not recorded which). V gene TRBV7-2 combines with J gene TRBJ2-1. The CDR3 loop is CASRVGNEQFF.